This note documents a single T cell receptor (beta chain) sequence. The sample originates from a study of T cells after posttransplantation cyclophosphamide. Assay: immunoSEQ multiplex PCR; the TCRdb copy retains only in-frame clones and omits some. The table records 6,900 or so clones, 78% of them present only once. CDR1 and CDR2 from the germline V gene are ENHRY and SYGVKD. With V trimmed by 0 bases and J by 2 bases, 3 bases remained unmatched. This CDR3 contains 16 residues. This chain joins TRBV10-3 and TRBJ2-2; 7 nucleotides line up with TRBD2. The sample consisted of memory CD4+ T cells sorted from blood. The sequence came from a woman between 50 and 59 years old in good health and a related stem cell transplant donor. The CDR3 nucleotides are TGTGCCATCAGTGAGTCCTGGGGGGGAAACACCGGGGAGCTGTTTTTT. It is translated as CAISESWGGNTGELFF.